This T cell receptor (beta chain) emerged from a study of T cell changes during pregnancy in multiple sclerosis. A single count supports this clone. Germline-derived CDR1 and CDR2 are ENHRY and SYGVKD. The germline V and J ends were trimmed by 2 bases and 6 bases, with 9 bases remaining between them. This CDR3 comprises 13 residues. The protocol was immunoSEQ multiplex PCR, while the TCRdb copy is restricted to in-frame clones and leaves out a portion. This table holds about 57,000 clones, under 95% found once. The sequence was obtained from a female donor in good health, enrolled as a control in a pregnancy study. The starting material was peripheral blood, obtained after pregnancy. The chain links TRBV10-3 to TRBJ2-3; possibly TRBD2 for D (5 bases). The CDR3 here is CAISEPRGDTQYF. CDR3 nucleotide sequence: TGTGCCATCAGTGAGCCGCGAGGGGATACGCAGTATTTT.